This TCR beta chain is drawn from a study of cytomegalovirus exposure and HLA in healthy donors. Findings and limits, study-wide: In vitro experiments confirmed that a few CMV-associated chains were specific for CMV antigens. Researchers catalogued about 160 TCR beta chains as cytomegalovirus-associated. Subsequent analysis revealed that first-cohort TCR clusters tended to co-occur in the approximately 120 validation repertoires.

Concerning this clone: Its antigen is still unknown.

Here immunoSEQ multiplex PCR was the method, and the copy in TCRdb shows in-frame clones only, minus some. The table lists around 120,000 clones, about 87% of them singletons. Separate from the approximately 700-subject first cohort was the 120-subject validation cohort, to which the donors belonged. This CDR3 contains 15 residues. The V gene's germline CDR1 is MNHNY and CDR2 SVGAGI (reference sequence). V dropped 0 bases and J dropped 1 base, with 8 bases sitting between them. Sequencing was done on a sample of PBMCs. The chain has TRBV6-6 and TRBJ2-3, with a possible D match to TRBD2 (5 bases). The TCR comes from a man aged 18 to 35 in good health and CMV-seronegative. Here the CDR3 DNA reads TGTGCCAGCAGTTACTCCGGGGATCGCACAGATACGCAGTATTTT. Protein: CASSYSGDRTDTQYF.